This T cell receptor (beta chain) was retrieved from a study of control samples from healthy donors and cancer patients. TCRdb keeps only in-frame clones here, not all; method: immunoSEQ multiplex PCR. The sample lists about 89,000 clones; more than 75% were seen once. Germline CDR1 and CDR2: LNHDA and SQIVND (reference sequence). This CDR3 spans 11 amino acids. Trimming pared 0 bases from V and 6 bases from J, leaving 3 bases between. What was sequenced was blood. This TCR was sampled from a middle-aged woman in good health. V and J are TRBV19 and TRBJ2-7; D uncertain. CDR3 DNA: TGTGCCAGTAGTATAGAGCGCGAGCAGTACTTC. It specifies CASSIEREQYF.